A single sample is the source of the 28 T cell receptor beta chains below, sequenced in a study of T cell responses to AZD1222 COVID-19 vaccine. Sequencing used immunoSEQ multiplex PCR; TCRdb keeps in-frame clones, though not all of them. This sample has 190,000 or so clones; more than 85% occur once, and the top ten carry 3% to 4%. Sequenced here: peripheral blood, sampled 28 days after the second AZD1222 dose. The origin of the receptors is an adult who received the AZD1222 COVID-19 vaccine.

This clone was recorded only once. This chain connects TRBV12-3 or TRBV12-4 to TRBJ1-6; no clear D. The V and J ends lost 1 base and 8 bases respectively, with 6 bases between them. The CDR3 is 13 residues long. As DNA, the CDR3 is TGTGCCAGCAGTTTAGGCACCTATTCACCCCTCCACTTT. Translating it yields CASSLGTYSPLHF.

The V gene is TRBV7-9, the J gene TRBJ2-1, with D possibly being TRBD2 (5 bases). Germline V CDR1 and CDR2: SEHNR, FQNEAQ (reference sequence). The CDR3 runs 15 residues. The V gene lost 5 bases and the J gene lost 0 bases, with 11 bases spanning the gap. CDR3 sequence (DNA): TGTGCCAGCAGCGGAGCGGTCCTCTCCTACAATGAGCAGTTCTTC. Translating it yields CASSGAVLSYNEQFF.

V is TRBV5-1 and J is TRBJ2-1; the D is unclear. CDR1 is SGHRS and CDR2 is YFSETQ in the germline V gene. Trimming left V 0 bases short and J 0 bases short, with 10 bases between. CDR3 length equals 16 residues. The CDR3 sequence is CASSLAGLSSYNEQFF. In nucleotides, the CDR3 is TGCGCCAGCAGCTTGGCGGGCCTCAGCTCCTACAATGAGCAGTTCTTC.

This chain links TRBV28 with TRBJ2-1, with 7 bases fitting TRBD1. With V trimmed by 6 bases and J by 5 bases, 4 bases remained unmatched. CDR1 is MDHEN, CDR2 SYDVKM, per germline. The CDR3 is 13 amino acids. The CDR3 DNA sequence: TGTGCCAGCAGGAGACAGGGCCACAATGAGCAGTTCTTC. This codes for CASRRQGHNEQFF.

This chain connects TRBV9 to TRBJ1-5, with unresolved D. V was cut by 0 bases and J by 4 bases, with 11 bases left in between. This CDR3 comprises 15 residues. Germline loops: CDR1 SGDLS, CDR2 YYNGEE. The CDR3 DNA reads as TGTGCCAGCAGCGTAGAGCCAGAATTAAATCAGCCCCAGCATTTT. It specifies CASSVEPELNQPQHF.

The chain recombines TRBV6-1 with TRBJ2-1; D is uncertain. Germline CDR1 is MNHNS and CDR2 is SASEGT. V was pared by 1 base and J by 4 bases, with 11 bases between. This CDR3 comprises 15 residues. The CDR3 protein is CASSEDKGSYNEQFF. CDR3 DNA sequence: TGTGCCAGCAGTGAAGATAAGGGCTCTTACAATGAGCAGTTCTTC.

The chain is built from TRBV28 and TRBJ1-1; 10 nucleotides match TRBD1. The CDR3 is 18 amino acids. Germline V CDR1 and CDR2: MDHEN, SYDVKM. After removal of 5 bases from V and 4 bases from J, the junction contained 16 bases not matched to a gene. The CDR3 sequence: CASSPYPGQGMVGTEAFF. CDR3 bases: TGTGCCAGCAGTCCCTACCCGGGACAGGGGATGGTCGGCACTGAAGCTTTCTTT.

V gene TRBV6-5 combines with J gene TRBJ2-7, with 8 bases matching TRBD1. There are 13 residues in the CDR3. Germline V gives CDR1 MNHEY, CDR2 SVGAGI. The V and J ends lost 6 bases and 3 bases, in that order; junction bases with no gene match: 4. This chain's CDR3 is CASRPTGGYEQYF. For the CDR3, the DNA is TGTGCCAGCAGACCAACAGGGGGCTACGAGCAGTACTTC.

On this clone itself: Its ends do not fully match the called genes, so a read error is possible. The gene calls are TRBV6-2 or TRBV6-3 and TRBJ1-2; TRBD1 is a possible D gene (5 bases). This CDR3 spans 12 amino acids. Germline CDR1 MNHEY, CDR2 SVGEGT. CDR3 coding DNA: TGTGCCACCAGTTACGGAGGGGAAGGCTACACCTTC. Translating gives CATSYGGEGYTF.

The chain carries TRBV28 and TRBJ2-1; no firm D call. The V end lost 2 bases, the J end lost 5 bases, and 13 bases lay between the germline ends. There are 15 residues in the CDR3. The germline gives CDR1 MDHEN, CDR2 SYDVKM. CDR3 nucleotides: TGTGCCAGCAGTTTAGCAGGCCTGAGCAACAATGAGCAGTTCTTC. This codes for CASSLAGLSNNEQFF.

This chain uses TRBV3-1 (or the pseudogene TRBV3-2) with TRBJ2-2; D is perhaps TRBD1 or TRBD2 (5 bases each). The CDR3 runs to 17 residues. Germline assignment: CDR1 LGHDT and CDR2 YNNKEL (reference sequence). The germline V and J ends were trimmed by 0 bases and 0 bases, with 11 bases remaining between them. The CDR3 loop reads CASSQDREQANTGELFF. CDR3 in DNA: TGTGCCAGCAGCCAAGACAGGGAGCAGGCGAACACCGGGGAGCTGTTTTTT.

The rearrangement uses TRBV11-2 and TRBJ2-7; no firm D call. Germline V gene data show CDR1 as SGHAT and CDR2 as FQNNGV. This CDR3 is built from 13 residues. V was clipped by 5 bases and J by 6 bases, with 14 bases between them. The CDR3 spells CASSPQRTGEQYF. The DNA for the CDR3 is TGTGCCAGCAGCCCACAGAGGACGGGCGAGCAGTACTTC.

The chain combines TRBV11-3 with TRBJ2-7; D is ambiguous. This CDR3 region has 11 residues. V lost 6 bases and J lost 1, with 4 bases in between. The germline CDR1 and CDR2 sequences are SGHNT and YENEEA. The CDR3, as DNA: TGTGCCAGCAGTTTTTCCTACGAGCAGTACTTC. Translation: CASSFSYEQYF.

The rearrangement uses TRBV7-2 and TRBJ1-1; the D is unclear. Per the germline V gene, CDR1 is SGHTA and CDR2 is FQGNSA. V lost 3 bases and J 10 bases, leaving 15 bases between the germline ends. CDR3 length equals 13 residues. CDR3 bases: TGTGCCAGCAGCTTGGGGATGGCTGGAGGAGCTTTCTTT. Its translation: CASSLGMAGGAFF. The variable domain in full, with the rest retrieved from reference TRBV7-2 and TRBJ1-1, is GAGVSQSPSNKVTEKGKDVELRCDPISGHTALYWYRQSLGQGLEFLIYFQGNSAPDKSGLPSDRFSAERTGGSVSTLTIQRTQQEDSAVYLCASSLGMAGGAFFGQGTRLTVV.

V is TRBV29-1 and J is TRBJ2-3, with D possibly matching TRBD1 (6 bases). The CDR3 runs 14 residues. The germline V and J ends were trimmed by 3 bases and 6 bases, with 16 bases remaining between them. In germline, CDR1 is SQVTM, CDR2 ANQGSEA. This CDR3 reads CSVDDRLLGDTQYF. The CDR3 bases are TGCAGCGTTGATGACAGGCTTCTAGGGGATACGCAGTATTTT.

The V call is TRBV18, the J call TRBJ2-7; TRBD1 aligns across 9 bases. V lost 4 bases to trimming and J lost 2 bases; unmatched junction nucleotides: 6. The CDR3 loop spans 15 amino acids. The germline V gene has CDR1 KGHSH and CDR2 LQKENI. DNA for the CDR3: TGTGCCAGCTCACTAGACAGGGGGAATCCCTACGAGCAGTACTTC. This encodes CASSLDRGNPYEQYF.

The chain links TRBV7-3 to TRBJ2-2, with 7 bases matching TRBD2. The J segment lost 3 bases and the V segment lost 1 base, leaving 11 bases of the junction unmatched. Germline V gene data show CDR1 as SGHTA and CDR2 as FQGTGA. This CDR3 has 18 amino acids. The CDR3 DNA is TGTGCCAGCAGCTTAAGGGCAGGGAGGGTTTTGGACACCGGGGAGCTGTTTTTT. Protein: CASSLRAGRVLDTGELFF.

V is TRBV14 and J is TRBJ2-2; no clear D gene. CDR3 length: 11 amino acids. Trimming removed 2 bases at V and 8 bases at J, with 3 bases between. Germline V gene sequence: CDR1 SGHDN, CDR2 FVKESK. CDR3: CASSQKGELFF. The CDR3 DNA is TGTGCCAGCAGCCAAAAGGGGGAGCTGTTTTTT.

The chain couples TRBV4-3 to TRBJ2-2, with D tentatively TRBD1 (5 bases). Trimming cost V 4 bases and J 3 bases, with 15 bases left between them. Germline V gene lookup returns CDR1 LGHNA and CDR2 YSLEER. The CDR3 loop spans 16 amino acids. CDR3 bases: TGCGCCAGCAGCCCCGGGTTACAGGCGTACACCGGGGAGCTGTTTTTT. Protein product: CASSPGLQAYTGELFF.

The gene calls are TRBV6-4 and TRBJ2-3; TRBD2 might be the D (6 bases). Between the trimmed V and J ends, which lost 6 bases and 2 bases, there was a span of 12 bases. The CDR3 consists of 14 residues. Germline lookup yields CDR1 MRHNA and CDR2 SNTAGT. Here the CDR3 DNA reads TGTGCCAGCAGAGGGACTCCAACCACAGATACGCAGTATTTT. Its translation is CASRGTPTTDTQYF.

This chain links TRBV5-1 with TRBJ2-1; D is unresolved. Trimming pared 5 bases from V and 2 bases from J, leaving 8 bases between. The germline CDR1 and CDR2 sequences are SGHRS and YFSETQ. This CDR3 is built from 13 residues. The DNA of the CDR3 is TGCGCCAGCAGTGACGTCCCCTACAATGAGCAGTTCTTC. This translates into CASSDVPYNEQFF.

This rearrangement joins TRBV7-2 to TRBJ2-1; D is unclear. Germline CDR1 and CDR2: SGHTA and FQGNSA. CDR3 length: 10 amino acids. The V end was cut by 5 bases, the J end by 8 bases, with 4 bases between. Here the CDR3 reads CASSPYEQFF. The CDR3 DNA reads TGTGCCAGCAGCCCCTATGAGCAGTTCTTC.

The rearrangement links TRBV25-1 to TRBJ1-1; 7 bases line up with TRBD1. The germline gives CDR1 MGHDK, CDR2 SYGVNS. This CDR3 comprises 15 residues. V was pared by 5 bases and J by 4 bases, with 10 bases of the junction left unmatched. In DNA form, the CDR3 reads TGTGCCAGCAGTATCCGAACAGGGGAGGCCACTGAAGCTTTCTTT. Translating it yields CASSIRTGEATEAFF.

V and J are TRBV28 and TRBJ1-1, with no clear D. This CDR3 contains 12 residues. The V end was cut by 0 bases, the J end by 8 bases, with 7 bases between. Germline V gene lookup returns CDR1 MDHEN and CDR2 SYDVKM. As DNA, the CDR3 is TGTGCCAGCAGTTTATGGTCCCGAGAAGCTTTCTTT. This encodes CASSLWSREAFF.

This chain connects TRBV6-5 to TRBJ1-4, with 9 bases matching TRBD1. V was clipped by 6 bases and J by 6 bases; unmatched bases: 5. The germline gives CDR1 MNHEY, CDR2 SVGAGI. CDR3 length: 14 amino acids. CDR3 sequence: CASSINRGHEKLFF. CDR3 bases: TGTGCCAGCAGCATCAACAGGGGGCATGAAAAACTGTTTTTT.

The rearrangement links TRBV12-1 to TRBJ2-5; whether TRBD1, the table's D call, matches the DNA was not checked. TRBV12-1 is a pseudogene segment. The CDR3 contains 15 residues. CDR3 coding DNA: TGTGCCAGCAGATGGGACAGGCGGCAGAAGGAGACCCAGTACTTC. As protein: CASRWDRRQKETQYF.

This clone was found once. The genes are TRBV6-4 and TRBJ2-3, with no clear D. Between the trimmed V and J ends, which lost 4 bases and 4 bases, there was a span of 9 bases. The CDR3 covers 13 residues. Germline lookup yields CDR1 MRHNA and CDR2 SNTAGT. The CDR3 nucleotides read TGTGCCAGCAGTGCCCAGCCCTCAGATACGCAGTATTTT. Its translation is CASSAQPSDTQYF.

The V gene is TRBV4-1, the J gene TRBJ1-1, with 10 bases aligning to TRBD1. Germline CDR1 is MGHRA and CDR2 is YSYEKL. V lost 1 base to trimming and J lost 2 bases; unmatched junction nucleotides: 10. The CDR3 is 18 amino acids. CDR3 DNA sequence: TGCGCCAGCAGCCAAGCGCAAGATCGGGACAGGGGAAACACTGAAGCTTTCTTT. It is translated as CASSQAQDRDRGNTEAFF.